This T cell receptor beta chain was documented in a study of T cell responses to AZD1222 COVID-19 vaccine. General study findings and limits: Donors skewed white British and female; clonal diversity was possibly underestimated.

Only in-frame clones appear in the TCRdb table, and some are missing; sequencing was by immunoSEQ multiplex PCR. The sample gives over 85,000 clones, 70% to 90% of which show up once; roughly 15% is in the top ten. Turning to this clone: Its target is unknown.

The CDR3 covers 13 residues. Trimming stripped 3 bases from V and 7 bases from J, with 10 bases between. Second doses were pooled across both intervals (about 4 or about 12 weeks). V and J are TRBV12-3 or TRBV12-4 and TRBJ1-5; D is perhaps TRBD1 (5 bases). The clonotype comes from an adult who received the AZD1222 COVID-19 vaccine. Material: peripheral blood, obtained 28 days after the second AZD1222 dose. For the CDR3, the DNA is TGTGCCAGCAGTTTGAGGGGCCGCCAGCCCCAGCATTTT. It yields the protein CASSLRGRQPQHF.